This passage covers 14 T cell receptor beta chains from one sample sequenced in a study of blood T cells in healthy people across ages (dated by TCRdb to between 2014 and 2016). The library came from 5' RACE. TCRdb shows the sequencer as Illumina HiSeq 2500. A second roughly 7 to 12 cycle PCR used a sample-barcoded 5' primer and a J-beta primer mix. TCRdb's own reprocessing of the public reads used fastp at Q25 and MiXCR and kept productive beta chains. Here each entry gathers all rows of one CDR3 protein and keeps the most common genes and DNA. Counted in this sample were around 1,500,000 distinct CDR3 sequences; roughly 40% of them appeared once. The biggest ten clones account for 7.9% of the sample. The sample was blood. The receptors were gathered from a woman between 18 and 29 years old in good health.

The CDR3 nucleotides are TGCAGCGTATGGGACTTTAATGAAAAACTGTTTTTT. It yields the protein CSVWDFNEKLFF. V gene TRBV29-1 combines with J gene TRBJ1-4; D possibly corresponds to TRBD1 (5 bases). Deletions cut 6 bases from V and 4 bases from J, with 9 bases between. The germline V gene encodes CDR1 SQVTM and CDR2 ANQGSEA. This CDR3 has 12 residues.

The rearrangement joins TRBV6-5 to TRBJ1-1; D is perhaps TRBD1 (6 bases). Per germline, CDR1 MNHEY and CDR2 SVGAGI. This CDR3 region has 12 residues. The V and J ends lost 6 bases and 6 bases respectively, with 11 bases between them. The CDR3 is CASRGAQAEAFF. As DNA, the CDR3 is TGTGCCAGCAGGGGGGCGCAAGCTGAAGCTTTCTTT.

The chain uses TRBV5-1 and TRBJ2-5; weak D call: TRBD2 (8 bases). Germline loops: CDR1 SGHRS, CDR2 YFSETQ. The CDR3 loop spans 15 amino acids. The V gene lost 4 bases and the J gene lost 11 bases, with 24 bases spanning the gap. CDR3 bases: TGCGCCAGCAGCCAGGGACAGCCGGGGGGGAATGAGCAGTACTTC. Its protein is CASSQGQPGGNEQYF.

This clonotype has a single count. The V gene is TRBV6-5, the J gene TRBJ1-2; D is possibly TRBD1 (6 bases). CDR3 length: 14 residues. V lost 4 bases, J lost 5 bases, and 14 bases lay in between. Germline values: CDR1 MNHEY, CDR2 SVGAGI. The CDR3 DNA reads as TGTGCCAGCAGTTCCGGCGGACAGCCTTATGGCTACACCTTC. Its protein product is CASSSGGQPYGYTF.

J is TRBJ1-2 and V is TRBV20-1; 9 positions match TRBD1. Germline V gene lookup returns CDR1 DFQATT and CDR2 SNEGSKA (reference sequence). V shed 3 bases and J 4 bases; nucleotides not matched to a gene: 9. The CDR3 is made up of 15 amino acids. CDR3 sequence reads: CSASTDRGQGYGYTF. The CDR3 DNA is TGCAGTGCTAGTACGGACAGGGGACAGGGCTATGGCTACACCTTC.

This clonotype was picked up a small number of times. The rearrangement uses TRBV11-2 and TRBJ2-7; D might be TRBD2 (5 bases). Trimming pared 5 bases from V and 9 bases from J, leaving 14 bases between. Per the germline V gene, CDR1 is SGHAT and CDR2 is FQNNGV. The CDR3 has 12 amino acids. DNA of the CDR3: TGTGCCAGCAGCGACGGGGTCCCGGGGCAGTACTTC. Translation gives CASSDGVPGQYF.

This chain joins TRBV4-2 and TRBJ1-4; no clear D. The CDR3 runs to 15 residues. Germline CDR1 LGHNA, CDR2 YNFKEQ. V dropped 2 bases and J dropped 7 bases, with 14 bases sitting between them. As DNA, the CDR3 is TGTGCCAGCAGCCAACCATCGGCGGGAGTTGAAAAACTGTTTTTT. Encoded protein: CASSQPSAGVEKLFF.

CDR3 region: CASSLGLAGGPTEQYF. CDR3 sequence (DNA): TGTGCCAGCAGTTTGGGACTAGCGGGAGGGCCCACTGAGCAGTACTTC. The rearrangement links TRBV12-3 or TRBV12-4 to TRBJ2-5; 16 bases fit TRBD2. The V segment lost 3 bases and the J segment 11 bases; nucleotides outside the gene matches: 9. This CDR3 contains 16 residues.

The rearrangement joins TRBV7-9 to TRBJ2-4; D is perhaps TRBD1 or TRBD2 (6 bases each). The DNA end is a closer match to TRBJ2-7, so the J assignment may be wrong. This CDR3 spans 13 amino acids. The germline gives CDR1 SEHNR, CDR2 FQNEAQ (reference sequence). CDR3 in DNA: TGTGCCAGCAGCCTAGGGGGGTGGGACGAGCAGTACTTC. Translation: CASSLGGWDEQYF.

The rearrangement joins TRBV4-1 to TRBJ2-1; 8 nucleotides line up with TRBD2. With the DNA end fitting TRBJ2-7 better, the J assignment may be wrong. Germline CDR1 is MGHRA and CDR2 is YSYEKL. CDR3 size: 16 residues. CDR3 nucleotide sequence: TGCGCCAGCAGCCCGTCGGAGCGGGGGATTTACAATGAGCAGTACTTC. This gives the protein CASSPSERGIYNEQYF.

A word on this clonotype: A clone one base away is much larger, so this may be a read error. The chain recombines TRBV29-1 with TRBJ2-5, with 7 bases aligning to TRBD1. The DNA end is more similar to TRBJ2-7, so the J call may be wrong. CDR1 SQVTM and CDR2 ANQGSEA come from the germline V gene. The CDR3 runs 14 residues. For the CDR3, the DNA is TGCAGCGTTGAAGAGGTGACAGGGAACGACGAGCAGTACTTC. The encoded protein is CSVEEVTGNDEQYF.

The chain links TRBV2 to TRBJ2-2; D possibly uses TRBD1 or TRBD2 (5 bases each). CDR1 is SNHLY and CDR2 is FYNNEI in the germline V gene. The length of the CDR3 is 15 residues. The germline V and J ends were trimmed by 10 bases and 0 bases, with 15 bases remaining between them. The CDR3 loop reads CAILIGTANTGELFF. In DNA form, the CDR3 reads TGTGCCATACTTATAGGGACCGCGAACACCGGGGAGCTGTTTTTT.

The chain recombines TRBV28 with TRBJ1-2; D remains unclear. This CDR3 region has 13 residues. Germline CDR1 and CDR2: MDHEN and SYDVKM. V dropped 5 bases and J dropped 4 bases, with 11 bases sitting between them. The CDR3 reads CASSVVASYGYTF. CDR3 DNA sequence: TGTGCCAGCAGTGTAGTCGCTTCCTATGGCTACACCTTC.

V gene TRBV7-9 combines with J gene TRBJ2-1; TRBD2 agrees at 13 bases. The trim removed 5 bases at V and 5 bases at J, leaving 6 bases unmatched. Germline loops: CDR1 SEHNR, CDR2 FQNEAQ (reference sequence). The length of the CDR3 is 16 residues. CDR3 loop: CASSPGTSGTDNEQFF. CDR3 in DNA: TGTGCCAGCAGCCCCGGGACTAGCGGGACGGACAATGAGCAGTTCTTC.